Below are 31 T cell receptor beta chains sequenced from a single sample in a study of monozygotic twins with inflammatory bowel disease. TCRdb reprocessed the 5' RACE reads and stores each CDR3 protein as one record, lacking DNA. Its clone listing holds about 330,000 distinct CDR3 sequences. The material sequenced was blood. The source of these receptors is a human donor with ulcerative colitis or Crohn's disease, or a healthy co-twin of an affected twin (not recorded which).

The chain combines TRBV12-3 or TRBV12-4 with TRBJ1-5; TCRdb outputs TRBD1, but without DNA this stays unchecked. This CDR3 is built from 15 residues. This CDR3 is CASSFGTGFNQPQHF.

The J gene is TRBJ1-2, the V gene TRBV5-1; the D call from TCRdb, TRBD1, cannot be confirmed without DNA. CDR1 and CDR2 from the germline V gene are SGHRS and YFSETQ. CDR3 length equals 14 residues. Here the CDR3 reads CASSLERGLYGYTF.

V gene TRBV6-1 combines with J gene TRBJ2-3. The CDR3 covers 15 residues. CDR1 is MNHNS, CDR2 SASEGT, per germline. CDR3 loop: CASSESGTSTDTQYF.

This sequence joins TRBV5-8 and TRBJ2-1; absent DNA, TCRdb's TRBD2 call cannot be checked. The length of the CDR3 is 15 residues. Germline CDR1 is SGHTS and CDR2 is YDEGEE. The CDR3 sequence: CASSLSGGAINEQFF.

The chain couples TRBV12-3 or TRBV12-4 to TRBJ1-1. The CDR3 extends over 14 amino acids. CDR3 in amino acids: CASSHLSAWTEAFF.

This chain links TRBV12-3 or TRBV12-4 with TRBJ2-5; TCRdb reports TRBD1, a call that lacks DNA to check it against. The CDR3 is made up of 13 amino acids. This chain's CDR3 is CASNPTGGQTQYF.

The chain joins TRBV19 to TRBJ2-1; the D gene TCRdb calls, TRBD2, cannot be checked with no DNA. Germline CDR1 reads LNHDA; CDR2 reads SQIVND (reference sequence). The CDR3 is 16 residues long. The CDR3 spells CASSEQAGALFNEQFF.

The chain joins TRBV11-2 to TRBJ2-1; the TCRdb D gene call, TRBD2, has no DNA to confirm it. The CDR3 has 17 amino acids. Germline V CDR1 and CDR2: SGHAT, FQNNGV. CDR3 sequence: CASSSPPSGSSHNEQFF.

This chain connects TRBV20-1 to TRBJ1-3; checking the TCRdb D call of TRBD1 is not possible without DNA. Germline CDR1 and CDR2: DFQATT and SNEGSKA (reference sequence). The CDR3 totals 16 residues. Here the CDR3 reads CSAREPDRYAGNTIYF.

The genes are TRBV10-3 and TRBJ2-5. This CDR3 comprises 12 residues. Germline CDR1 and CDR2: ENHRY and SYGVKD. This CDR3 is CAISESNGRQYF.

The V call is TRBV20-1, the J call TRBJ2-6; absent DNA, TCRdb's TRBD2 call cannot be checked. Per germline, CDR1 DFQATT and CDR2 SNEGSKA (reference sequence). The CDR3 is 16 residues long. CDR3 protein: CSARGGRDSGANVLTF.

The rearrangement links TRBV7-8 to TRBJ2-5; TCRdb gives TRBD2 as the D gene, but with no DNA this cannot be confirmed. The CDR3 has 18 residues. The germline CDR1 and CDR2 sequences are SGHVS and FQNEAQ. The CDR3 reads CASSLAGLAGGPSETQYF. Using reference TRBV7-8 and TRBJ2-5 for the parts outside the CDR3, the full variable domain is GAGVSQSPRYKVAKRGQDVALRCDPISGHVSLFWYQQALGQGPEFLTYFQNEAQLDKSGLPSDRFFAERPEGSVSTLKIQRTQQEDSAVYLCASSLAGLAGGPSETQYFGPGTRLLVL.

V is TRBV2 and J is TRBJ2-3. The V gene's germline CDR1 is SNHLY and CDR2 FYNNEI. The CDR3 spans 13 residues. This chain's CDR3 is CASSKDSTDTQYF.

The rearrangement links TRBV5-1 to TRBJ1-3. This CDR3 region has 17 residues. Per the germline V gene, CDR1 is SGHRS and CDR2 is YFSETQ. The chain's CDR3 is CASSFDPVTRTGNTIYF.

The rearrangement links TRBV5-4 to TRBJ2-2; TCRdb reports TRBD2, a call that lacks DNA to check it against. CDR1 and CDR2 (germline): SGHNT, YYREEE (reference sequence). CDR3 length: 14 amino acids. This CDR3 reads CASSIGGYTGELFF.

The CDR3 reads CASSLGRFTEAFF. The gene calls are TRBV7-2 and TRBJ1-1. This CDR3 contains 13 residues. Germline assignment: CDR1 SGHTA and CDR2 FQGNSA.

The chain employs TRBV12-3 or TRBV12-4 and TRBJ2-5; TCRdb returns TRBD1, unconfirmable since there is no DNA. The CDR3 contains 15 residues. The CDR3 protein is CASSETGDGRETQYF.

The chain combines TRBV29-1 with TRBJ1-1; lacking DNA, the TRBD1 call made by TCRdb goes unchecked. The CDR3 totals 12 residues. Germline loops: CDR1 SQVTM, CDR2 ANQGSEA. CDR3 residues: CSGDYRGLGAFF.

CDR3 protein: CSAEGSPSEQFF. This chain connects TRBV29-1 to TRBJ2-1; TCRdb gives TRBD2 as the D gene, but with no DNA this cannot be confirmed. This CDR3 contains 12 residues. Germline V lookup: CDR1 SQVTM, CDR2 ANQGSEA.

The V call is TRBV5-1, the J call TRBJ2-1; TCRdb calls TRBD2, which cannot be checked without DNA. The CDR3 contains 15 residues. Germline V gives CDR1 SGHRS, CDR2 YFSETQ. This CDR3 reads CASSEGLVARDEQFF.

The CDR3 sequence is CASSEPGLTLYNEQFF. The V gene is TRBV21-1, the J gene TRBJ2-1; TCRdb proposes TRBD2, but this gene call is untestable without DNA. TRBV21-1 constitutes a pseudogene. This CDR3 has 16 amino acids.

The chain links TRBV6-1 to TRBJ1-2. The CDR3 extends over 11 amino acids. Looked up from germline, CDR1 is MNHNS and CDR2 is SASEGT. The CDR3 sequence: CASRLGLNYTF.

The chain combines TRBV28 with TRBJ2-1. Looked up from germline, CDR1 is MDHEN and CDR2 is SYDVKM. The CDR3 is 11 residues long. CDR3 sequence reads: CASSGRFEQFF. The complete variable domain, with remaining parts taken from reference TRBV28 and TRBJ2-1, reads DVKVTQSSRYLVKRTGEKVFLECVQDMDHENMFWYRQDPGLGLRLIYFSYDVKMKEKGDIPEGYSVSREKKERFSLILESASTNQTSMYLCASSGRFEQFFGPGTRLTVL.

The V call is TRBV7-2, the J call TRBJ2-7; TCRdb gives TRBD2 as the D gene, but with no DNA this cannot be confirmed. CDR1 is SGHTA and CDR2 is FQGNSA in the germline V gene. This CDR3 has 15 residues. Here the CDR3 reads CASSLTSAGSYEQYF.

The rearrangement links TRBV9 to TRBJ2-7; the D gene TCRdb calls, TRBD2, cannot be checked with no DNA. CDR1 SGDLS and CDR2 YYNGEE come from the germline V gene. The CDR3 runs to 16 residues. CDR3 loop: CASSVAPGRGFYEQYF.

This chain joins TRBV2 and TRBJ2-5; TCRdb names TRBD1, which stays unverified in the absence of DNA. Germline assignment: CDR1 SNHLY and CDR2 FYNNEI. The CDR3 has 13 residues. The CDR3 here is CAGGQGNSETQYF.

The J gene is TRBJ2-7, the V gene TRBV12-3 or TRBV12-4. This CDR3 has 15 residues. The CDR3 sequence: CASSAGRGRFYEQYF.

CDR3: CASLGLWGGTEAFF. The chain is built from TRBV6-6 and TRBJ1-1; TCRdb picks TRBD1, but there is no DNA to check that call. Germline CDR1 reads MNHNY; CDR2 reads SVGAGI (reference sequence). This CDR3 has 14 residues.

This chain connects TRBV7-2 to TRBJ1-5; TCRdb gives TRBD1 as the D gene, but with no DNA this cannot be confirmed. The CDR3 is made up of 20 amino acids. Germline CDR1 SGHTA, CDR2 FQGNSA. CDR3 loop: CASSLARRTGVERLNQPQHF.

The genes are TRBV6-1 and TRBJ1-2; TCRdb indicates TRBD1, and absent DNA this call remains unverified. CDR1 is MNHNS, CDR2 SASEGT, per germline. This CDR3 has 12 residues. CDR3 sequence: CASSTGGYGYTF.

This CDR3 is CASSPLPAAGGGEQFF. V and J are TRBV6-1 and TRBJ2-1; as DNA is missing, the TRBD2 call by TCRdb cannot be tested. Germline CDR1 MNHNS, CDR2 SASEGT. The CDR3 has 16 amino acids.